This T cell receptor (beta chain) emerged from a study of shared clonotypes between healthy human individuals. Notes on the study in general: Represented diversity, genetic and exposure-history alike, was limited by few donors.

Positively selected for CCR7, the CD45RO-negative cells used as naive CD8 cells excluded terminally differentiated effector memory CD45RA+ cells. Healthy adults negative for HIV, lacking recent acute infections or vaccinations, served as donors. Assay used: immunoSEQ multiplex PCR; TCRdb lists only in-frame clones, some missing. The sample lists about 2 million clones; over 85% were seen once. On this clone: Its target is not known. Other nucleotide sequences in the sample specify the same CDR3.

The ends were cut back, 1 base at V and 4 bases at J, with 7 bases in the middle. Germline V gene lookup returns CDR1 GTSNPN and CDR2 SVGIG (reference sequence). The CDR3 is 12 amino acids. This TCR was recovered from a man aged 18 to 29 in good health. Material for sequencing was naive CD8+ T cells sorted from blood. V usage is TRBV30 and J usage is TRBJ1-2, with D tentatively TRBD1 (5 bases). The CDR3 protein is CAWSGGAYGYTF. Written as DNA, the CDR3 is TGTGCCTGGAGTGGCGGGGCCTATGGCTACACCTTC. The full variable domain, its missing parts supplied by reference TRBV30 and TRBJ1-2, is SQTIHQWPATLVQPVGSPLSLECTVEGTSNPNLYWYRQAAGRGLQLLFYSVGIGQISSEVPQNLSASRPQDRQFILSSKKLLLSDSGFYLCAWSGGAYGYTFGSGTRLTVV.